This section outlines one TCR beta chain sequence together with its context. The sample originates from a study of cytomegalovirus exposure and HLA in healthy donors. The primer mix had 60 Vbeta and 13 Jbeta primers. The method was immunoSEQ multiplex PCR; TCRdb's version includes in-frame clones alone and lacks a portion of them. The sample has about 87,000 clones; the top ten hold approximately 15%. The receptor was isolated from a man in his fifties in good health and CMV-seropositive. The source material was PBMCs.

The CDR3 sequence: CASSYASSAEAFF. In nucleotides, the CDR3 is TGTGCCAGCAGCTACGCCTCGAGCGCTGAAGCTTTCTTT. J is TRBJ1-1 and V is TRBV6-5, with D unclear. This CDR3 has 13 amino acids. Trimming left V 6 bases short and J 6 bases short, with 14 bases between. Germline V gene data show CDR1 as MNHEY and CDR2 as SVGAGI.